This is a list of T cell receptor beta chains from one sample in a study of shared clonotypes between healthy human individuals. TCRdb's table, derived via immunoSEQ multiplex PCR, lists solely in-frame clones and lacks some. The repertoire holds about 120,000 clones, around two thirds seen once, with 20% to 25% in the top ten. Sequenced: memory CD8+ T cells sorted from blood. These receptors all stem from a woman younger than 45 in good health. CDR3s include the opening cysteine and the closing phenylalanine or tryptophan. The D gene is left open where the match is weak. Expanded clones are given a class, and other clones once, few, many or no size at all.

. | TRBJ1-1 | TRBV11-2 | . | CASSLRTGWTEAFF | TGTGCCAGCAGCCTTCGAACAGGGTGGACTGAAGCTTTCTTT
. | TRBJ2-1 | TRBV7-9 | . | CASSLGPGVIWNEQFF | TGTGCCAGCAGCTTAGGTCCAGGGGTAATTTGGAATGAGCAGTTCTTC
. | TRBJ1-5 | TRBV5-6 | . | CASSLDGQSNQPQHF | TGTGCCAGCAGCTTGGATGGGCAGAGCAATCAGCCCCAGCATTTT
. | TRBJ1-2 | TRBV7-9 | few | CASSLEGRFYGYTF | TGTGCCAGCAGCCTAGAGGGCAGATTCTATGGCTACACCTTC
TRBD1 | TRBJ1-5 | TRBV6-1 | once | CASSDWDRGYSNQPQHF | TGTGCCAGCAGTGATTGGGACAGAGGATATAGCAATCAGCCCCAGCATTTT
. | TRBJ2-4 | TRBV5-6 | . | CASSLGNSIEEAKNIQYF | TGTGCCAGCAGCTTGGGGAACAGCATCGAGGAGGCCAAAAACATTCAGTACTTC
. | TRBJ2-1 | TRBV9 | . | CASSVFDNEQFF | TGTGCCAGCAGCGTATTCGACAATGAGCAGTTCTTC
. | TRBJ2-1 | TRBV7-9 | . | CASSLGSPYNEQFF | TGTGCCAGCAGCTTAGGGAGTCCATACAATGAGCAGTTCTTC
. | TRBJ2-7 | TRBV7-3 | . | CASSLSSASYEQYF | TGTGCCAGCAGCTTAAGTAGCGCAAGTTACGAGCAGTACTTC
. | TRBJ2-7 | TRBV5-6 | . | CASSLSQFTNEQYF | TGTGCCAGCAGCTTGTCGCAGTTTACCAACGAGCAGTACTTC
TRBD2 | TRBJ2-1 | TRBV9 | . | CASSVTLAGYYNEQFF | TGTGCCAGCAGCGTAACACTAGCGGGCTATTACAATGAGCAGTTCTTC
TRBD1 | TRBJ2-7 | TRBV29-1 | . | CSVWVVGQGSYEQYF | TGCAGCGTCTGGGTTGTGGGACAGGGGAGCTACGAGCAGTACTTC
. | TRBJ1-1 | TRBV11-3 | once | CASSLTGEAFF | TGTGCCAGCAGCTTGACAGGTGAAGCTTTCTTT
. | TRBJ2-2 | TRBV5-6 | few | CASSSLAPLSGELFF | TGTGCCAGCAGCTCTTTAGCTCCCCTATCTGGGGAGCTGTTTTTT
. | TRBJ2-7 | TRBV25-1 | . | CASRRDSSYEQYF | TGTGCCAGCAGGAGGGACTCCTCCTACGAGCAGTACTTC